This T cell receptor beta chain appears in the sequencing data of a study of cytomegalovirus exposure and HLA in healthy donors (dated by TCRdb to 2015 to 2018). Background for the entire study: An earlier analysis of around 600 of the donors reported 250 to 300 Gb of sequence data and 117 million unique TCR beta sequences from around 200 million T cells. An early release that covered about 600 HLA-typed donors contained around 330 gigabases of sequencing data and tens of millions of unique TCR sequences. Among the roughly 400 genotyped donors, 75% to 90% belonged to the genetic ancestry cluster associated with self-reported Caucasian donors. The aim of the study was to test whether cataloging public T cell receptors could identify signatures of past pathogen exposure. Using immunosequencing, the study profiled T cell repertoires from around 670 subjects and related those repertoires to cytomegalovirus serostatus. Besides the first cohort of hundreds of subjects, a separate validation cohort made up of over 95 different subjects was used. To predict cytomegalovirus infection status, the study combined high-throughput TCR immunosequencing, statistical association of individual TCRs with disease status, and machine learning. A later analysis re-analyzed previously published TCR beta repertoires from 500 to 700 donors and added high-resolution HLA genotyping to study TCR occurrence patterns. The later analysis used no new phenotypic data to find candidate immune exposures, relying instead on TCR beta sequences and their occurrence across donors. An earlier analysis of fewer than 700 of the donors applied high-throughput TCR beta sequencing to assess whether each TCR beta V gene segment acted as functional or pseudogenic. Alongside the repertoire data, information on donor age, sex, ethnicity and CMV serostatus was compiled. Genome-wide SNP genotypes for about 65% of the 666 donors were used in a later genetic analysis, which treated that subset as a discovery cohort. Every discovery cohort repertoire had been produced on one sequencing platform. Both class I and class II loci were covered by HLA typing, at four-digit resolution. Typing coverage varied by locus: 629-630 donors for A, B, C, DRB1 and DQB1; more than 500 for DQA1; some 610 for DPA1; more than 450 for DPB1. Several DR-DQ haplotypes were treated as single units for association and clustering because of strong linkage in the cohort. Among 300 to 500 genotyped donors of the cohort, an average of around 220,000 unique TCR beta nucleotide sequences was sequenced per donor, of which roughly 17% were non-productive. Results the study describes overall, beyond this receptor: Strong co-occurrence of HLA alleles, especially DR and DQ, made assigning TCR associations to individual alleles difficult. A total of about 180 TCR beta chains were listed by the study as associated with cytomegalovirus. Sequencing depth was assumed to be roughly uniform across donors in the presence/absence analyses, though that assumption may not hold. In both the original and validation cohorts, the classifier was reported to diagnose cytomegalovirus status with high specificity and sensitivity. Linkage disequilibrium might explain the correlated functional status among segregating V segments, but an unknown experimental factor could not be excluded. While some public TCRs were present in many individuals, most TCR sequences turned up only very rarely across donors. In vitro tests confirmed that a few of the cytomegalovirus-associated TCR beta chains recognize cytomegalovirus antigens. Because the 87-base-pair reads could not distinguish some IMGT-functional V segments, including TRBV6-2 and TRBV6-3, those segments were excluded. In an earlier analysis of approximately 590 of the donors, most TCR beta V segments appeared in productive rearrangements about 87% or about 30% of the time, broadly matching IMGT annotations. In a later analysis, the rate of TCR association differed among HLA loci, with DRB1 alleles having the most associated TCRs and HLA-C alleles having the fewest. This cohort had only TCR beta chains sequenced, and the lack of alpha or paired-chain data limited which features could be detected. Because counts were too low, fewer than 20 rarely observed V segments, including chromosome 9 orphons, were excluded from the earlier analysis of around 640 of the donors. Several of the top co-occurrence clusters appeared to be linked to parvovirus B19, influenza, CMV and Epstein-Barr virus, according to a later analysis. A further reported finding was that TCR beta sequences accurately predicted the HLA-A and HLA-B alleles for most subjects in the first cohort. An association between a missense DCLRE1C variant and V-gene and J-gene trimming of TCR beta chains was found in a later genetic analysis and replicated in an independent cohort. According to the authors, the approach could potentially be generalized to other disease states and immunological phenotypes. A cluster of highly shared sequence variants was judged likely to be a technical artifact of the sequencing pipeline. In a later analysis, 16,951 TCR beta sequences were associated with specific HLA alleles at a false discovery rate of 0.05. According to a later analysis, most CMV-associated TCR beta chains appeared to be HLA-restricted, and the HLA associations seemed to be driven largely by CMV exposure. CMV serostatus was the only immune exposure information available for the cohort. HLA typing was unavailable for some donors at each locus, so association tests used only the typed subset. A later genetic analysis reported fewer N-insertions in productive TCRs among donors in an Asian-associated ancestry cluster than the roughly 700-donor mean. In a later analysis, HLA-associated TCR beta chains were found to be more clonally expanded and to have lower generation probabilities than equally common non-associated chains.

Concerning this clone: Its recognized antigen is unknown. Qualities for individual bases were not recorded, and no much larger clone is one base off.

In total, over 600 healthy bone marrow donors made up the cohort. All cohort members were sampled while nominally healthy, although unrecorded immune exposures were likely present. The donor was CMV seronegative and was included in the group of about 350 seronegative cohort members. Each donor provided a peripheral blood sample, and peripheral blood mononuclear cells were used for TCR beta sequencing. The Qiagen DNeasy Blood Extraction Kit was used to extract genomic DNA from the blood cell samples. Inclusive of the bounding cysteine and phenylalanine, the CDR3 is 14 residues long. The retained sequence is limited to the CDR3, 42 bases, with the frame set at the first base. CDR1 and CDR2 (SGHVS, FQNEAQ) derive from the germline V gene. V is clipped by 5 bases and J by 6 bases, and the sequence between their germline boundaries is 14 bases long. The protocol used for the library was the immunoSEQ multiplex PCR assay. For the multiplex PCR, a mixture combining 60 forward primers for TCR Vbeta segments and 13 reverse primers for TCR Jbeta segments was used. A multiplex PCR assay on genomic DNA amplified the CDR3 region of rearranged TCR beta genes. On the Illumina HiSeq System, the amplified TCR beta libraries were sequenced as 87-base-pair reads. In the original analysis: A later analysis counted some 80 million unique TCR beta chains across the 700 or so repertoires, and roughly 9.9 million of these chains were shared by at least two donors. Raw reads were error-corrected and collapsed into unique sequences by a nearest-neighbor algorithm in which closely related sequences were merged to remove PCR and sequencing errors. Alignment of CDR3 sequences to IMGT reference sequences was used to assign V, D and J gene segments. Each retained sequence needed at least a six-nucleotide match to both a V gene segment and a J gene segment. A rearrangement counted as productive if the CDR3 had no stop codons and remained in frame with V and J, and every other rearrangement counted as non-productive. Following IMGT convention, CDR3 was defined as the stretch from the second conserved V-encoded cysteine up to the conserved J-encoded phenylalanine. The earlier analysis of about 620 of the donors excluded sequences that lacked an unambiguous match to a single V gene segment. In an earlier analysis of 450 to 750 of the donors, a V segment was called functional when productive rearrangements were above 56.7%, and segregating when the standard deviation between donors exceeded 5%. A statistical classification framework was built to diagnose cytomegalovirus status from the catalog of TCR beta chain sequences. In a later analysis, TCR nucleotide sequences were compared against IMGT/GENE-DB human TR gene sequences so that V and J genes could be assigned. In a later analysis, CDR3 sequences and most-parsimonious VDJ recombination scenarios were assigned using the TCRdist pipeline. In a later analysis, each TCR beta chain was defined by its CDR3 amino acid sequence together with its V-gene family, and reads lacking a unique V-gene family were excluded. As a way to deal with suspected cross-contamination and a sequencing artifact, a later analysis dropped hundreds of nucleotide sequences that were highly shared and had low generation probability. A later analysis calculated a clonal expansion index for each public chain from normalized within-repertoire ranks of inferred template counts. Generation probabilities in a later analysis came from a VDJ recombination model fitted to out-of-frame rearrangements, and those results were checked against IGoR. A later analysis scored TCR-TCR, TCR-HLA and TCR-CMV co-occurrence with hypergeometric tests, applying a repertoire-size bias correction to TCR pairs. To estimate false discovery rates, a later analysis permuted the HLA or CMV assignments 20 times. In a later analysis, co-occurring TCRs were grouped using DBSCAN, with TCRdist sequence similarity added in when clustering inside HLA-allele-positive subsets. For co-occurrence clustering, repertoires with fewer than 30,000 or more than 120,000 public chains were excluded, along with five repertoires with anomalous nucleotide sharing. TCRdb's version of the immuneACCESS table is confined to in-frame rearrangements and falls short of the full clone set. An unresolved V gene accounts for under half of the shortfall where checked; the remainder is of unknown origin. D and trimming come from the DNA, and the V and J calls and clone size come from that table. This sample holds tens of thousands of clones; around 80% were observed only once. Under 2% of the sample is in the top ten clones.

Source material: PBMCs. The clonotype was recovered from a man aged 18 to 35 in good health and CMV-seronegative. Rearrangement joined TRBV7-8 to TRBJ1-5; the D gene identity is not certain. The nucleotides read TGTGCCAGCAGCCCACCGCTAATTACTCAGCCCCAGCATTTT. This yields the protein CASSPPLITQPQHF.